A selection of T cell receptor beta chains follows, all from one sample in a study of identical twins. TCRdb fed the 5' RACE reads into MiXCR, producing one record per CDR3 protein. This sample has about 220,000 distinct CDR3 sequences; approximately 7.9% occur once, and the top ten carry more than 5%. The sample also formed part of further work on yellow fever vaccine responses in identical twins.

Sample: CD8+ T cells sorted from blood. The receptors were gathered from a woman aged 18 to 35 in good health. Both conserved end residues are part of each CDR3. The D gene is left open where the match is weak. Size values are once, few and many counts, or a class for expanded clones, and some rows have none.

D | J | V | size | CDR3 | DNA
TRBD2 | TRBJ2-7 | TRBV7-2 | . | CASSKPGTSGSYEQYF | TGTGCCAGCAGCAAACCAGGGACTAGTGGATCCTACGAGCAGTACTTC
. | TRBJ2-4 | TRBV12-3/TRBV12-4 | many | CASSWGVGAKNIQYF | TGTGCCAGCAGTTGGGGGGTAGGAGCCAAAAACATTCAGTACTTC
. | TRBJ1-1 | TRBV27 | few | CASSLALDLTEAFF | TGTGCCAGCAGTTTAGCCCTAGACCTCACTGAAGCTTTCTTT
. | TRBJ1-1 | TRBV15 | many | CATSSGDTEAFF | TGTGCCACCAGTTCTGGGGACACTGAAGCTTTCTTT
. | TRBJ2-3 | TRBV9 | few | CASSVDGVGTDTQYF | TGTGCCAGCAGCGTAGACGGTGTGGGCACAGATACGCAGTATTTT
. | TRBJ1-3 | TRBV28 | . | CASSLVGSSGNTIYF | TGTGCCAGCAGTTTAGTCGGTTCTTCTGGAAACACCATATATTTT
TRBD1 | TRBJ1-1 | TRBV2 | . | CASSTGTGRDTEAFF | TGTGCCAGCAGCACCGGGACAGGGCGAGACACTGAAGCTTTCTTT
. | TRBJ2-3 | TRBV9 | few | CASSLSGYPTDTQYF | TGTGCCAGCAGCCTCTCAGGGTACCCCACAGATACGCAGTATTTT
TRBD2 | TRBJ2-5 | TRBV29-1 | few | CSVAPSGETQYF | TGCAGCGTTGCCCCTAGCGGAGAGACCCAGTACTTC
TRBD2 | TRBJ2-1 | TRBV20-1 | many | CSASPQPGLAGGSAPDNEQFF | TGCAGTGCTAGCCCTCAACCAGGACTAGCGGGAGGGTCTGCCCCAGACAATGAGCAGTTCTTC
TRBD1 | TRBJ2-3 | TRBV20-1 | . | CSALGQGRGTDTQYF | TGCAGTGCCCTCGGACAGGGACGAGGCACAGATACGCAGTATTTT
. | TRBJ2-1 | TRBV2 | . | CASSEVGGGYNEQFF | TGTGCCAGCAGTGAAGTGGGAGGGGGTTACAATGAGCAGTTCTTC
. | TRBJ2-1 | TRBV20-1 | few | CSALGLLGNEQFF | TGCAGTGCTTTGGGACTCCTAGGGAATGAGCAGTTCTTC
TRBD1 | TRBJ2-1 | TRBV4-1 | . | CASSQSGTGYNEQFF | TGCGCCAGCAGCCAATCCGGGACAGGGTACAATGAGCAGTTCTTC
. | TRBJ2-7 | TRBV28 | . | CASSLSLANPTYEQYF | TGTGCCAGCAGTTTATCTCTTGCGAATCCGACCTACGAGCAGTACTTC
TRBD2 | TRBJ2-7 | TRBV4-1 | . | CASSQQTSGDYEQYF | TGCGCCAGCAGCCAGCAGACTAGCGGTGACTACGAGCAGTACTTC
TRBD1 | TRBJ2-5 | TRBV7-8 | . | CAIGDRQETQYF | TGTGCAATTGGGGACAGACAAGAGACCCAGTACTTC
TRBD1 | TRBJ1-1 | TRBV5-5 | . | CASSFRTGGLDTEAFF | TGTGCCAGCAGCTTCCGGACAGGGGGGCTAGACACTGAAGCTTTCTTT
. | TRBJ1-1 | TRBV12-3/TRBV12-4 | . | CASSLSILEAFF | TGTGCCAGCAGTTTATCTATTCTTGAAGCTTTCTTT
TRBD2 | TRBJ2-7 | TRBV20-1 | many | CSARDGRASARLEYEQYF | TGCAGTGCTAGAGATGGGAGGGCTAGCGCCCGACTGGAGTACGAGCAGTACTTC
. | TRBJ1-2 | TRBV29-1 | . | CSAQGTSYGYTF | TGCAGCGCCCAGGGTACTAGCTATGGCTACACCTTC
TRBD2 | TRBJ2-1 | TRBV7-9 | many | CASSSSAGGPYNEQFF | TGTGCCAGCAGCTCCTCAGCGGGAGGGCCCTACAATGAGCAGTTCTTC
. | TRBJ1-1 | TRBV9 | . | CASSFTRTADTEAFF | TGTGCCAGCAGCTTTACCAGGACAGCGGACACTGAAGCTTTCTTT
. | TRBJ2-1 | TRBV28 | . | CASSLFGQEQFF | TGTGCCAGCAGTTTATTTGGCCAGGAGCAGTTCTTC
. | TRBJ1-1 | TRBV7-9 | . | CASSPPRGMNTEAFF | TGTGCCAGCAGCCCACCGCGGGGCATGAACACTGAAGCTTTCTTT
. | TRBJ2-1 | TRBV10-3 | many | CAILPDEGVEQFF | TGTGCCATCTTGCCGGATGAGGGGGTCGAGCAGTTCTTC
. | TRBJ2-7 | TRBV28 | few | CASAGGGDRASYEQYF | TGTGCCAGCGCTGGCGGGGGGGACAGGGCGTCCTACGAGCAGTACTTC
. | TRBJ1-2 | TRBV29-1 | many | CSVSDSQLGGYTF | TGCAGCGTTTCGGACAGCCAATTGGGAGGCTACACCTTC
. | TRBJ2-1 | TRBV7-9 | many | CASSPVAGSYNEQFF | TGTGCCAGCAGCCCGGTGGCGGGAAGCTACAATGAGCAGTTCTTC
TRBD2 | TRBJ2-5 | TRBV7-7 | . | CASSFAGPNGAGKTGETQYF | TGTGCCAGCAGCTTCGCGGGGCCCAATGGAGCGGGGAAGACTGGGGAGACCCAGTACTTC
TRBD2 | TRBJ2-1 | TRBV2 | . | CASSEALAGDVYNEQFF | TGTGCCAGCAGTGAAGCCCTAGCGGGAGATGTCTACAATGAGCAGTTCTTC
. | TRBJ2-7 | TRBV28 | few | CASTYEGTLAYEQYF | TGTGCCAGCACCTACGAAGGGACCCTGGCTTACGAGCAGTACTTC
TRBD2 | TRBJ2-2 | TRBV7-9 | many | CASIPSGTNTGELFF | TGTGCCAGCATCCCTAGCGGAACGAACACCGGGGAGCTGTTTTTT
. | TRBJ2-1 | TRBV7-9 | many | CASSPGTNSYNEQFF | TGTGCCAGCAGCCCCGGGACAAATTCCTACAATGAGCAGTTCTTC
. | TRBJ1-3 | TRBV4-1 | . | CASSQVPDGNTIYF | TGCGCCAGCAGCCAAGTTCCAGACGGAAACACCATATATTTT
. | TRBJ2-3 | TRBV2 | many | CASLINRETHTDTQYF | TGTGCCAGCCTCATTAACAGGGAAACCCACACAGATACGCAGTATTTT
. | TRBJ2-7 | TRBV11-3 | . | CASSSHRDTYEQYF | TGTGCCAGCAGCTCCCACAGGGACACCTACGAGCAGTACTTC
. | TRBJ2-5 | TRBV11-1 | . | CASSLGTGRETQYF | TGTGCCAGCAGCCTTGGGACCGGGCGAGAGACCCAGTACTTC
. | TRBJ2-1 | TRBV6-4 | few | CASSDGVNEQFF | TGTGCCAGCAGTGACGGCGTCAATGAGCAGTTCTTC
TRBD1 | TRBJ2-3 | TRBV6-1 | . | CASSETRTGGVDTQYF | TGTGCCAGCAGTGAAACCCGGACAGGGGGCGTGGATACGCAGTATTTT